This TCR beta chain was identified during a study of CXCR4 blockade with PD-1 therapy in pancreatic cancer. Produced via immunoSEQ multiplex PCR; TCRdb's table is partial and in-frame only. The sample has some 5,800 clones, 35% to 45% seen once. Study-level findings and limits: Tumor clonality averaged approximately 0.15 versus 0.048 in healthy blood, not predicting survival. Sequencing covered TCRbeta chains only, not alpha chains. Convergent selection by common tumor antigens was suggested by nucleotide rearrangement counts.

Germline CDR1 and CDR2: SQVTM and ANQGSEA. The CDR3 is made up of 14 amino acids. The junction had 6 bases not matched to a gene; V was cut back by 6 bases and J by 2 bases. To note about this clone: What it recognizes is unknown.

The archived tumor blocks came from patients without neoadjuvant therapy before resection. This TCR came from a human donor with pancreatic ductal adenocarcinoma. Sequencing was done on a sample of tumor tissue. J is TRBJ2-3 and V is TRBV29-1; 9 nucleotides match TRBD1. The CDR3 region has the DNA TGCAGCGTCGGACAGGGGAGAAACACAGATACGCAGTATTTT. As protein: CSVGQGRNTDTQYF.